The 26 T cell receptor beta chains below all came from one sample that was sequenced in a study of blood T cell repertoires in COVID-19. The repertoire was sequenced with immunoSEQ multiplex PCR; TCRdb's copy has only in-frame clones and lacks some. The table includes roughly 500,000 clones, about nine tenths detected once. The specimen was PBMCs or T cells enriched from blood (not recorded which). These receptors came from a woman aged 60-70 years who had recovered from COVID-19.

The V gene is TRBV29-1, the J gene TRBJ2-1; TRBD1 agrees at 11 bases. V lost 1 base and J lost 2; bases outside the gene matches: 10. Germline lookup yields CDR1 SQVTM and CDR2 ANQGSEA. The CDR3 has 18 residues. The DNA for the CDR3 is TGCAGCGTTGAAGTCCCTTTGGGACAGGGGGGAGCCTACAATGAGCAGTTCTTC. This gives the protein CSVEVPLGQGGAYNEQFF.

This chain uses TRBV9 with TRBJ2-3; 9 bases map to TRBD2. The J segment lost 3 bases and the V segment lost 3 bases, leaving 8 bases of the junction unmatched. CDR1 and CDR2 (germline): SGDLS, YYNGEE. The CDR3 has 16 amino acids. CDR3 loop: CASSAAGGRETDTQYF. DNA of the CDR3: TGTGCCAGCAGCGCTGCGGGGGGGCGGGAGACAGATACGCAGTATTTT.

This chain links TRBV4-2 with TRBJ2-7; D not certain. Germline values: CDR1 LGHNA, CDR2 YNFKEQ. CDR3 size: 13 residues. The germline V and J ends were trimmed by 0 bases and 7 bases, with 10 bases remaining between them. The CDR3 sequence is CASSQDSREEQYF. Here the CDR3 DNA reads TGTGCCAGCAGCCAAGATAGTAGAGAGGAGCAGTACTTC.

Here the CDR3 reads CASSLREAVNTEAFF. CDR3 in DNA: TGTGCCAGCAGTTTACGAGAGGCAGTGAACACTGAAGCTTTCTTT. The chain uses TRBV27 and TRBJ1-1, with unresolved D. The CDR3 has 15 amino acids. Trimming took off 2 bases at V and 0 bases at J, with 10 bases between the two ends. Germline CDR1 is MNHEY and CDR2 is SMNVEV (reference sequence).

In this sample, this clone turned up once. The CDR3: CASSYARSAAYEQYF. CDR3 coding DNA: TGTGCCAGCAGTTACGCGCGGTCGGCGGCCTACGAGCAGTACTTC. V is TRBV6-5 and J is TRBJ2-7; D remains unclear. The CDR3 spans 15 residues. Germline CDR1 is MNHEY and CDR2 is SVGAGI. The V gene lost 2 bases and the J gene lost 2 bases, with 13 bases spanning the gap.

The chain links TRBV27 to TRBJ1-5; TRBD1 matches at 8 bases. Germline CDR1 reads MNHEY; CDR2 reads SMNVEV (reference sequence). The V segment lost 2 bases and the J segment 4 bases; nucleotides outside the gene matches: 4. The CDR3 spans 15 residues. CDR3 loop: CASSLRTGTNQPQHF. CDR3 nucleotide sequence: TGTGCCAGCAGTTTACGGACAGGGACGAATCAGCCCCAGCATTTT.

The CDR3 DNA follows: TGCGCCAGCAGCGATACGGGACAGGGCAGGGCCGGGGAGCTGTTTTTT. It encodes CASSDTGQGRAGELFF. The V call is TRBV5-1, the J call TRBJ2-2; 9 bases map to TRBD1. From germline, CDR1 is SGHRS and CDR2 YFSETQ. J lost 6 bases, V lost 4 bases, and 10 bases had no gene match. The CDR3 spans 16 residues.

This clone has a single count. This chain uses TRBV6-6 with TRBJ2-1, with 9 bases identical to TRBD2. This CDR3 is 16 amino acids long. From germline, CDR1 is MNHNY and CDR2 SVGAGI (reference sequence). V shed 5 bases, J shed 7 bases, and the junction held 12 bases outside the gene matches. CDR3 in amino acids: CASSQPSSGARNEQFF. CDR3 in DNA: TGTGCCAGCAGTCAACCCTCTAGCGGGGCCCGAAATGAGCAGTTCTTC.

This rearrangement joins TRBV12-3 or TRBV12-4 to TRBJ1-2; no reliable D call. This CDR3 is 11 amino acids long. Trimming shortened V by 6 bases and J by 8 bases, and 10 bases separated the two germline ends. CDR3 sequence reads: CASSPGWGYTF. CDR3 in DNA: TGTGCCAGCAGCCCCGGGTGGGGCTACACCTTC.

This clone was observed a handful of times. The chain has TRBV5-8 and TRBJ2-7; D perhaps matches TRBD1 (5 bases). Per the germline V gene, CDR1 is SGHTS and CDR2 is YDEGEE. This CDR3 is 14 amino acids long. Trimming shortened V by 0 bases and J by 4 bases, and 11 bases separated the two germline ends. CDR3 sequence reads: CASSLVGPGYEQYV. As DNA, the CDR3 is TGTGCCAGCAGCTTGGTGGGGCCCGGATACGAGCAGTACGTC.

The chain recombines TRBV3-1 (or the pseudogene TRBV3-2) with TRBJ1-2; the D is unclear. The V end lost 6 bases, the J end lost 1 base, and 6 bases lay between the germline ends. The CDR3 sequence is 12 residues long. The germline V gene encodes CDR1 LGHDT and CDR2 YNNKEL (reference sequence). CDR3 sequence (DNA): TGTGCCAGCAGAGTCGGTAACTATGGCTACACCTTC. Translating it yields CASRVGNYGYTF.

The rearrangement joins TRBV28 to TRBJ1-2; TRBD1 might be the D (6 bases). V lost 6 bases and J lost 2, with 13 bases in between. Looked up from germline, CDR1 is MDHEN and CDR2 is SYDVKM. The CDR3 is made up of 14 amino acids. The CDR3 region is CASRAGGGNYGYTF. The DNA of the CDR3 is TGTGCCAGCAGGGCAGGCGGGGGCAACTATGGCTACACCTTC.

The V gene is TRBV4-2, the J gene TRBJ1-2; D is unclear. CDR1 is LGHNA, CDR2 YNFKEQ, per germline. V gave up 1 base and J gave up 5 bases, with 14 bases separating them. The CDR3 extends over 15 amino acids. The CDR3 coding sequence is TGTGCCAGCAGCCAAGGGGTAGAGGAACTATATGGCTACACCTTC. Protein product: CASSQGVEELYGYTF.

The V call is TRBV3-1 (or the pseudogene TRBV3-2), the J call TRBJ2-1, with 8 bases identical to TRBD2. V lost 4 bases to trimming and J lost 6 bases; unmatched junction nucleotides: 11. The CDR3 extends over 16 amino acids. Germline CDR1 is LGHDT and CDR2 is YNNKEL (reference sequence). The CDR3 region is CASSRRGGARCNEQFF. The CDR3 nucleotides read TGTGCCAGCAGCCGTCGGGGGGGGGCCCGGTGCAATGAGCAGTTCTTC.

The rearrangement uses TRBV6-1 and TRBJ2-2; possible D gene TRBD1, 5 bases. The CDR3 covers 14 residues. Looked up from germline, CDR1 is MNHNS and CDR2 is SASEGT. V lost 0 bases to trimming and J lost 7 bases, with 9 bases between them. The CDR3: CASSEAQGLGELFF. DNA for the CDR3: TGTGCCAGCAGTGAAGCCCAGGGTCTCGGGGAGCTGTTTTTT.

A remark on this clone: At one end the junction does not follow the germline gene, possibly because of a read error. This chain links TRBV27 with TRBJ2-5; D is unresolved. Per germline, CDR1 MNHEY and CDR2 SMNVEV (reference sequence). The CDR3 is made up of 13 amino acids. The CDR3 DNA reads TGTGCCAGCATTTTAACTTTCCAAGAGACCCAGTACTTC. Its protein product is CASILTFQETQYF.

This clone is a singleton in its sample. The rearrangement joins TRBV3-1 (or the pseudogene TRBV3-2) to TRBJ1-2; TRBD1 agrees at 10 bases. V trimming: 2 bases; J trimming: 5 bases; junction bases outside the gene matches: 5. The CDR3 runs 15 residues. Germline V gene sequence: CDR1 LGHDT, CDR2 YNNKEL (reference sequence). The CDR3 DNA reads TGTGCCAGCAGCCAAAGGGACAGGGGTGTATATGGCTACACCTTC. This gives the protein CASSQRDRGVYGYTF.

The chain has TRBV6-5 and TRBJ1-2; TRBD1 matches at 7 bases. The V segment lost 7 bases and the J segment 4 bases; nucleotides outside the gene matches: 9. Germline V lookup: CDR1 MNHEY, CDR2 SVGAGI. The CDR3 covers 14 residues. The CDR3 loop reads CASKFDRASYGYTF. The CDR3 DNA reads TGTGCCAGCAAATTCGACAGGGCATCCTATGGCTACACCTTC.

The chain uses TRBV5-8 and TRBJ2-7, with D maybe TRBD1 (6 bases). CDR3 length equals 17 residues. Trimming cost V 1 base and J 1 base, with 18 bases left between them. CDR1 is SGHTS, CDR2 YDEGEE, per germline. The CDR3 coding sequence is TGTGCCAGCAGCTTGTGGCTATCCCGGGACACTTCCTACGAGCAGTACGTC. Translation gives CASSLWLSRDTSYEQYV.

The CDR3 region is CASSLVHFGSNTGELFF. CDR3 DNA sequence: TGTGCCAGCAGCTTAGTTCATTTTGGCAGTAACACCGGGGAGCTGTTTTTT. The chain links TRBV7-8 to TRBJ2-2, with D unresolved. The CDR3 covers 17 residues. Germline CDR1 is SGHVS and CDR2 is FQNEAQ. The ends were cut back, 1 base at V and 2 bases at J, with 14 bases in the middle.

V is TRBV7-9 and J is TRBJ1-2; D is unclear. V lost 5 bases to trimming and J lost 3 bases, with 16 bases between them. This CDR3 comprises 15 residues. The germline gives CDR1 SEHNR, CDR2 FQNEAQ (reference sequence). The CDR3 DNA is TGTGCCAGCAGCCAAGGCCAAACCGGGGACTATGGCTACACCTTC. Its protein is CASSQGQTGDYGYTF. Full variable domain (rest looked up from reference TRBV7-9 and TRBJ1-2): DTGVSQNPRHKITKRGQNVTFRCDPISEHNRLYWYRQTLGQGPEFLTYFQNEAQLEKSRLLSDRFSAERPKGSFSTLEIQRTEQGDSAMYLCASSQGQTGDYGYTFGSGTRLTVV.

The V gene is TRBV3-1 (or the pseudogene TRBV3-2), the J gene TRBJ2-3, with D hard to call. This CDR3 is built from 12 residues. The germline V and J ends were trimmed by 0 bases and 9 bases, with 7 bases remaining between them. The germline V gene has CDR1 LGHDT and CDR2 YNNKEL (reference sequence). CDR3 loop: CASSQDLGTQYF. The CDR3 coding sequence is TGTGCCAGCAGCCAAGATCTAGGCACGCAGTATTTT.

The chain recombines TRBV11-2 with TRBJ2-5; D ambiguous. Trimming stripped 1 base from V and 8 bases from J, with 14 bases between. This CDR3 is 14 amino acids long. The germline CDR1 and CDR2 sequences are SGHAT and FQNNGV. CDR3 DNA sequence: TGTGCCAGCAGCTTAGTGGTTGGTGGCCAAACCCAGTACTTC. Translation: CASSLVVGGQTQYF.

This clone showed up just a few times. This rearrangement joins TRBV27 to TRBJ1-2; 9 nucleotides align to TRBD1. The CDR3 spans 13 residues. CDR1 is MNHEY, CDR2 SMNVEV, per germline (reference sequence). With V trimmed by 5 bases and J by 8 bases, 6 bases remained unmatched. In DNA, the CDR3 is TGTGCCAGCAGTGCGGACAGGGGCAAGGGCTACACCTTC. It specifies CASSADRGKGYTF.

J is TRBJ2-7 and V is TRBV18; D not certain. V was pared by 2 bases and J by 2 bases, with 7 bases between. In germline, CDR1 is KGHSH, CDR2 LQKENI. This CDR3 spans 13 amino acids. The DNA for the CDR3 is TGTGCCAGCTCACCAGCGCAGGCCTACGAGCAGTACGTC. Residues: CASSPAQAYEQYV.

The chain recombines TRBV19 with TRBJ2-1, with TRBD2 identical over 10 bases. With V trimmed by 1 base and J by 7 bases, 4 bases remained unmatched. CDR3 size: 15 residues. Looked up from germline, CDR1 is LNHDA and CDR2 is SQIVND (reference sequence). CDR3 protein: CASSIGLAGVNEQFF. Written as DNA, the CDR3 is TGTGCCAGTAGTATAGGTCTAGCGGGGGTTAATGAGCAGTTCTTC.